This TCR beta chain was identified in a study of T cell clusters in autoimmune cytopenias. Study-wide background: A median age of around 60 years and mean of approximately 50 years characterized healthy donor controls. Findings and caveats of the study: Primary autoimmune cytopenia patients seemingly lacked the physiological T cell clusters found in healthy donors. The T cell clusters were defined only in silico, without experimental functional validation. No cluster-lack signature appeared between secondary cytopenia and chronic lymphocytic leukemia patients, apparently due to lymphoma masking.

Each sample's input was 250 ng genomic DNA, some 38,000 genome equivalents. Multiplex touch-down PCR amplified TRB using TRB-A and TRB-B pools in one tube. TCRdb processed the multiplex PCR reads again and assigns one entry to each CDR3 protein, with no DNA. With 7,000 to 7,500 distinct CDR3 sequences in the sample, the ten largest clones hold 20% to 25%. In regard to this clonotype: Its specificity is unknown.

The CDR3 is 14 residues long. Germline-derived CDR1 and CDR2 are SGHVS and FNYEAQ. These same records also appear under a second study, on T cell repertoires in aging, cancer and after chemotherapy.

The V call is TRBV7-6, the J call TRBJ2-1; TCRdb gives TRBD1 as the D gene, but with no DNA this cannot be confirmed. This TCR came from a human donor in good health. Sequencing was carried out using peripheral blood. CDR3 sequence reads: CASFEGGAYNEQFF.